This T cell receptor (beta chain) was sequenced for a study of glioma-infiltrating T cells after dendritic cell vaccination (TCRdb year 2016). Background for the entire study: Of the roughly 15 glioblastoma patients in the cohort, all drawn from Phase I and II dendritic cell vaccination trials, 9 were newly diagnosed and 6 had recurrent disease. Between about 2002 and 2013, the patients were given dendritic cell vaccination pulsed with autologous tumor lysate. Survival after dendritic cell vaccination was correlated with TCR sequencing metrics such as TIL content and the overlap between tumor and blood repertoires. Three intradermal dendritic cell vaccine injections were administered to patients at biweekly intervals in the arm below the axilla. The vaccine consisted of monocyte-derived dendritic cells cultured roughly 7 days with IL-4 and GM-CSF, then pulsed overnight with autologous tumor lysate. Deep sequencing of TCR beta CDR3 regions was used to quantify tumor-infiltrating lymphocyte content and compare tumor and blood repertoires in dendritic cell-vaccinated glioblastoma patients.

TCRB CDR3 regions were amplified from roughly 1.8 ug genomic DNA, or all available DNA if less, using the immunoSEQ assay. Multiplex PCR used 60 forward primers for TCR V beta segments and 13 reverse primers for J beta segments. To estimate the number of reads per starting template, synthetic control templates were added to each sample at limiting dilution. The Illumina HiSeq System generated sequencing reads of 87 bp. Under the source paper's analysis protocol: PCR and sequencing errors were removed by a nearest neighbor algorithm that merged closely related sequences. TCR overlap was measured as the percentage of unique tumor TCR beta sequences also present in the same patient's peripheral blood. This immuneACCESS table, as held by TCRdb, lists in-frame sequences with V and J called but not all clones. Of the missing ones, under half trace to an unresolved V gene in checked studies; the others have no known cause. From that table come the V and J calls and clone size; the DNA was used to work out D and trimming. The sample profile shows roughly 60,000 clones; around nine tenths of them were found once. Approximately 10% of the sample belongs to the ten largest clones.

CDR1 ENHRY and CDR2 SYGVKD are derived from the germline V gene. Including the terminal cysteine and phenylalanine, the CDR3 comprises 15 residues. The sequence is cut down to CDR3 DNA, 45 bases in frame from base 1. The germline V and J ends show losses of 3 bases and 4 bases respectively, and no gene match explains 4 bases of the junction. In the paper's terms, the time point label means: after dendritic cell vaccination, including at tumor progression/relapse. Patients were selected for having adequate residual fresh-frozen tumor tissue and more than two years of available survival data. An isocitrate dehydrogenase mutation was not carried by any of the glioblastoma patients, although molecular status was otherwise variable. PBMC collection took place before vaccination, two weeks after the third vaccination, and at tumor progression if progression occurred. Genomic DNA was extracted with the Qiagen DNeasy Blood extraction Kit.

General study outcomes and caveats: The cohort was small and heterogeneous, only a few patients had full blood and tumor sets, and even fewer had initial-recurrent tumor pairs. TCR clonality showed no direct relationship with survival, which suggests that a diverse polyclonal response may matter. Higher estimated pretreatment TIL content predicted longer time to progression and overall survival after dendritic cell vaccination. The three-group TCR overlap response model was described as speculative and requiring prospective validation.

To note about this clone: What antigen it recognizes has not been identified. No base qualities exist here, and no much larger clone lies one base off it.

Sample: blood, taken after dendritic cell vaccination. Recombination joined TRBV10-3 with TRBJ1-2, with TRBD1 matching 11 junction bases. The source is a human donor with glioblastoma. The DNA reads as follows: TGTGCCATCAGTGATCGAGGACAGGGGGCCTATGGCTACACCTTC. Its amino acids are CAISDRGQGAYGYTF.